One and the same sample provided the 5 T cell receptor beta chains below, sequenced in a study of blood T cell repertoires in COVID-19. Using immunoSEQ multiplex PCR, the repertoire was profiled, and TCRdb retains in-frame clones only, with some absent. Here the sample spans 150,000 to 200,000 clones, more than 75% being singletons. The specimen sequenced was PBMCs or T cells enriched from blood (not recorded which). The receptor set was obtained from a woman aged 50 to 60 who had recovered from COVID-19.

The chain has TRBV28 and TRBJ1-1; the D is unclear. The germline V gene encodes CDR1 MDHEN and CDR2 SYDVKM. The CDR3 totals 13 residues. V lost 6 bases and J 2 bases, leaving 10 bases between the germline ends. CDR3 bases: TGTGCCAGCAGGGCGGCAGACAACACTGAAGCTTTCTTT. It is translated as CASRAADNTEAFF.

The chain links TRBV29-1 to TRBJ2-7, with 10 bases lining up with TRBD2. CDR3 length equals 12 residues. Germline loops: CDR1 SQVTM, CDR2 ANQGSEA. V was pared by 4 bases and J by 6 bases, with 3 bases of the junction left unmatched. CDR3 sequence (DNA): TGCAGCGTTGCCCCTAGCGGGAGCGAGCAGTACTTC. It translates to CSVAPSGSEQYF.

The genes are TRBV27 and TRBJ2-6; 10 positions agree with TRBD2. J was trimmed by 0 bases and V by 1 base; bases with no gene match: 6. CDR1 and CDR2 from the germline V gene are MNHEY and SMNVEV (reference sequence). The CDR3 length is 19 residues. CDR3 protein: CASSLYMASGSSGANVLTF. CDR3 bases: TGTGCCAGCAGTTTATATATGGCTAGCGGGAGCTCTGGGGCCAACGTCCTGACTTTC.

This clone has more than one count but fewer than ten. Written as DNA, the CDR3 is TGTGCCAGCAGAGGGACAGGTCCGACCTACGAGCAGTACTTC. Translating gives CASRGTGPTYEQYF. The V and J genes are TRBV6-5 and TRBJ2-7, with TRBD1 matching over 8 bases. Germline V gives CDR1 MNHEY, CDR2 SVGAGI. V trimming: 6 bases; J trimming: 2 bases; junction bases outside the gene matches: 6. This CDR3 spans 14 amino acids.

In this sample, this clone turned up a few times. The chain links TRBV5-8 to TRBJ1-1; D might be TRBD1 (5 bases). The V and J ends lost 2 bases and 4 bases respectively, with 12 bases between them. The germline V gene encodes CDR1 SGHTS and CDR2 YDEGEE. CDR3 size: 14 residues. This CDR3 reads CASSFMGGGTEAFF. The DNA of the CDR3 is TGTGCCAGCAGCTTCATGGGGGGAGGCACTGAAGCTTTCTTT. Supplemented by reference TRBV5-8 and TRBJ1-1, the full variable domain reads EAGVTQSPTHLIKTRGQQATLRCSPISGHTSVYWYQQALGLGLQFLLWYDEGEERNRGNFPPRFSGRQFPNYSSELNVNALELEDSALYLCASSFMGGGTEAFFGQGTRLTVV.